A single sample gave rise to the 5 T cell receptor beta chains below, sequenced in a study of PD-1 and CTLA-4 blockade in melanoma. TCRdb's table, derived via immunoSEQ multiplex PCR, lists solely in-frame clones and lacks some. The table lists 15,000 to 20,000 clones, 73% of them singletons. The source was CD8+ T cells from peripheral blood, collected before anti-PD-1 treatment. The receptors were sampled from a human donor with melanoma.

This sequence joins TRBV4-1 and TRBJ2-1; 12 bases agree with TRBD2. Germline CDR1 is MGHRA and CDR2 is YSYEKL. The CDR3 sequence is 16 residues long. The ends lost 4 bases at V and 4 bases at J; junction bases unmatched: 5. CDR3 sequence: CASSLRLAGEYNEQFF. The CDR3 bases are TGCGCCAGCAGCCTTCGACTAGCGGGGGAGTACAATGAGCAGTTCTTC.

V usage is TRBV12-3 or TRBV12-4 and J usage is TRBJ1-2; D is unclear. The CDR3 is 12 residues long. The ends were cut back, 2 bases at V and 6 bases at J, with 7 bases in the middle. CDR3 coding DNA: TGTGCCAGCAGTTTATCGGTAAATGGCTACACCTTC. It codes for CASSLSVNGYTF.

V and J are TRBV6-6 and TRBJ2-7; TRBD1 matches 8 bases. Germline CDR1 and CDR2: MNHNY and SVGAGI (reference sequence). V shed 10 bases, J shed 1 base, and the junction held 6 bases outside the gene matches. CDR3 length: 13 residues. The CDR3 reads CATLQGVSYEQYF. Here the CDR3 DNA reads TGTGCCACACTACAGGGGGTTTCCTACGAGCAGTACTTC.

This chain links TRBV9 with TRBJ1-3; the D gene is possibly TRBD1 (5 bases). This CDR3 contains 17 residues. Trimming cost V 3 bases and J 0 bases, with 16 bases left between them. CDR1 SGDLS and CDR2 YYNGEE come from the germline V gene. CDR3 bases: TGTGCCAGCAGCGAGGCCCAGGACATCTACTCTGGAAACACCATATATTTT. Amino acids: CASSEAQDIYSGNTIYF.

J is TRBJ1-1 and V is TRBV4-1, with D hard to call. Germline V gene lookup returns CDR1 MGHRA and CDR2 YSYEKL. The CDR3 has 15 residues. V shed 1 base and J shed 6 bases, with 15 bases lying between them. CDR3 DNA sequence: TGCGCCAGCAGCCAAGCTTTGAGGGATGGGGCTGAAGCTTTCTTT. Amino acids: CASSQALRDGAEAFF.